These T cell receptor beta chains were read from a single sample in a study of blood T cell repertoires in COVID-19. Profiled with immunoSEQ multiplex PCR; TCRdb holds only in-frame clones, not every one. Found here are 150,000 or so clones, over 75% of them singletons; the top ten hold roughly 7%. The sample comprised PBMCs or T cells enriched from blood (not recorded which). The source of these receptors is a woman between 45 and 65 years old who had recovered from COVID-19. CDR3s include the opening cysteine and the closing phenylalanine or tryptophan. Each record gives: D gene, J gene, V gene, clone size, CDR3 protein, CDR3 DNA. D genes are given only for firm matches. The size entry is marked missing in some rows and otherwise reads once, few, many or a size class.

>TRBD2|TRBJ2-3|TRBV7-9|-
CASSLLAGDTQYF
TGTGCCAGCAGCTTGCTAGCGGGAGATACGCAGTATTTT
>TRBD1|TRBJ2-1|TRBV4-1|-
CASSFTGESYNEQFF
TGCGCCAGCTCCTTCACAGGGGAGTCCTACAATGAGCAGTTCTTC
>TRBD2|TRBJ2-1|TRBV7-9|-
CASSLAVAGGKYNEQFF
TGTGCCAGCAGCTTAGCGGTAGCGGGAGGGAAGTACAATGAGCAGTTCTTC
>-|TRBJ2-5|TRBV11-3|once
CASSPRTPNRQETQYF
TGTGCCAGCAGCCCGCGGACACCTAACCGCCAAGAGACCCAGTACTTC
>TRBD1|TRBJ2-7|TRBV6-2/TRBV6-3|few
CASSYGDREVYEQYF
TGTGCCAGCAGTTACGGGGACAGGGAGGTATACGAGCAGTACTTC
>TRBD1|TRBJ1-4|TRBV27|-
CASSSLGQVNEKLFF
TGTGCCAGCAGTTCCTTGGGACAGGTCAATGAAAAACTGTTTTTT
>-|TRBJ1-2|TRBV19|once
CASSIVQNREGYTF
TGTGCCAGTAGTATAGTGCAGAACAGGGAAGGCTACACCTTC
>TRBD2|TRBJ2-5|TRBV5-1|-
CASRASGGGGETQYF
TGCGCCAGCAGAGCATCGGGAGGCGGCGGAGAGACCCAGTACTTC
>-|TRBJ1-4|TRBV28|once
CATAKGGLGEKLFF
TGTGCCACCGCAAAGGGAGGGTTGGGGGAAAAACTGTTTTTT
>TRBD1|TRBJ1-2|TRBV3-1/TRBV3-2|-
CASSQGGGGTGVGYTF
TGTGCCAGCAGCCAAGGTGGTGGGGGGACAGGTGTGGGCTACACCTTC
>-|TRBJ2-1|TRBV4-2|-
CASSHTTNRVNNEQFF
TGTGCCAGCAGCCATACAACCAACAGGGTCAACAATGAGCAGTTCTTC
>-|TRBJ2-3|TRBV7-6|-
CASSPGTDTQYF
TGTGCCAGCAGCCCTGGCACAGATACGCAGTATTTT
>-|TRBJ2-4|TRBV7-2|-
CASSLGGDLARNIQYF
TGTGCCAGCAGCTTAGGTGGAGACCTAGCCAGGAACATTCAGTACTTC
>-|TRBJ1-2|TRBV2|-
CASKAQSNYGYTF
TGTGCCAGCAAGGCACAGTCTAACTATGGCTACACCTTC
>TRBD2|TRBJ2-1|TRBV6-4|-
CASSESSSGRNEQFF
TGTGCCAGCAGTGAATCGTCTAGCGGGAGGAATGAGCAGTTCTTC
>TRBD1|TRBJ1-2|TRBV2|-
CASSGTGLYGYTF
TGTGCCAGCAGCGGGACAGGGCTTTATGGCTACACCTTC
>TRBD1|TRBJ2-7|TRBV7-6|-
CASSPGTGGDEQYF
TGTGCCAGCAGCCCTGGGACAGGGGGCGACGAGCAGTACTTC
>TRBD1|TRBJ2-2|TRBV28|-
CAGTPGTGGTGELFF
TGTGCCGGCACCCCCGGGACAGGGGGCACCGGGGAGCTGTTTTTT
>-|TRBJ2-5|TRBV3-1/TRBV3-2|-
CASSLRLPAGETQYF
TGTGCCAGCAGCCTCCGGCTCCCCGCGGGGGAGACCCAGTACTTC
>-|TRBJ2-7|TRBV3-1/TRBV3-2|-
CASSQDGQGGREQYF
TGTGCCAGCAGCCAAGATGGGCAGGGGGGTCGCGAGCAGTACTTC
>TRBD1|TRBJ1-4|TRBV2|-
CASSGQGRTNEKLFF
TGTGCCAGCAGCGGACAGGGGCGAACTAATGAAAAACTGTTTTTT
>-|TRBJ1-1|TRBV5-1|-
CASSSDSDWRITEAFF
TGCGCCAGCAGCTCGGACTCTGATTGGAGGATCACTGAAGCTTTCTTT
>-|TRBJ1-2|TRBV29-1|-
CSADSNYGYTF
TGCAGCGCCGACAGCAACTATGGCTACACCTTC
>-|TRBJ2-7|TRBV7-2|-
CASSVGGLYEQYF
TGTGCCAGCAGCGTCGGGGGGCTATACGAGCAGTACTTC
>-|TRBJ2-7|TRBV5-5|once
CASSLRAGGPIEQYF
TGTGCCAGCAGCTTGAGAGCCGGAGGGCCAATTGAGCAGTACTTC
>-|TRBJ2-2|TRBV19|-
CASSWGGGTGELFF
TGTGCCAGTAGTTGGGGGGGCGGCACCGGGGAGCTGTTTTTT
>-|TRBJ1-2|TRBV7-2|-
CASSFDPGHRYGYTF
TGTGCCAGCAGCTTTGATCCGGGACACCGCTATGGCTACACCTTC
>-|TRBJ2-5|TRBV19|-
CASRGAPKLSQETQYF
TGTGCCAGTAGAGGGGCTCCCAAGCTCTCCCAAGAGACCCAGTACTTC
>TRBD1|TRBJ2-1|TRBV25-1|-
CASSETGGPYNEQFF
TGTGCCAGCAGTGAAACAGGGGGACCCTACAATGAGCAGTTCTTC
>TRBD2|TRBJ2-1|TRBV11-2|-
CASSPTSGGRYEQFF
TGTGCCAGCAGCCCAACTAGCGGGGGGCGATATGAGCAGTTCTTC
>TRBD1|TRBJ2-1|TRBV4-2|-
CASSPSGQGAVDEQFF
TGTGCCAGCAGCCCGAGTGGACAGGGGGCGGTGGATGAGCAGTTCTTC
>TRBD1|TRBJ2-5|TRBV2|-
CASSFGQGGETQYF
TGTGCCAGCAGTTTTGGACAGGGCGGCGAGACCCAGTACTTC
>TRBD1|TRBJ2-3|TRBV29-1|-
CSVVGGRDSADTQYF
TGCAGCGTTGTAGGGGGCAGGGATAGCGCAGATACGCAGTATTTT
>TRBD1|TRBJ1-5|TRBV2|-
CASSLTTGGSQPQHF
TGTGCCAGCAGCCTCACGACAGGGGGTAGTCAGCCCCAGCATTTT
>TRBD1|TRBJ1-6|TRBV6-2/TRBV6-3|-
CASSLGQGFSSPLHF
TGTGCCAGCAGTCTCGGACAGGGTTTTAGTTCACCCCTCCACTTT
>-|TRBJ2-4|TRBV27|-
CASSFRKEKNIQYF
TGTGCCAGCAGTTTCCGCAAGGAGAAAAACATTCAGTACTTC
>-|TRBJ2-6|TRBV19|-
CASSIFRETGANVLTF
TGTGCCAGTAGTATCTTCAGGGAAACTGGGGCCAACGTCCTGACTTTC
>TRBD2|TRBJ2-5|TRBV30|-
CAWTGTSKAGTQYF
TGTGCCTGGACTGGGACTAGTAAAGCGGGGACCCAGTACTTC
>-|TRBJ2-7|TRBV7-9|-
CASSKSYPPGYEQYF
TGTGCCAGCAGCAAATCGTACCCCCCAGGATACGAGCAGTACTTC
>TRBD2|TRBJ2-1|TRBV7-6|-
CASSLELAGGPSEQFF
TGTGCCAGCAGCTTAGAACTAGCGGGAGGGCCGAGTGAGCAGTTCTTC
>-|TRBJ1-2|TRBV20-1|-
CSASVGGRVGYTF
TGCAGTGCTAGTGTGGGGGGGCGCGTTGGCTACACCTTC
>TRBD1|TRBJ2-7|TRBV18|-
CASSTYLGQGKDEQYF
TGTGCCAGCTCAACCTATCTCGGACAGGGGAAGGACGAGCAGTACTTC
>-|TRBJ1-1|TRBV3-1/TRBV3-2|-
CASSPRLRGTEAFF
TGTGCCAGCAGCCCCCGCTTGCGGGGGACTGAAGCTTTCTTT
>TRBD2|TRBJ2-7|TRBV14|-
CASTLGAGVEQYF
TGTGCCAGCACCCTAGGAGCGGGGGTAGAGCAGTACTTC
>TRBD2|TRBJ2-2|TRBV6-2/TRBV6-3|-
CASSSQQGMLAGDIMRELFF
TGTGCCAGCAGTTCTCAACAGGGGATGTTAGCGGGAGATATCATGCGGGAGCTGTTTTTT
>TRBD1|TRBJ2-7|TRBV7-2|-
CASSLGQGANEQYF
TGTGCCAGCAGCTTAGGTCAGGGGGCCAACGAGCAGTACTTC
>TRBD1|TRBJ1-4|TRBV7-8|once
CASRRQGWDEKLFF
TGTGCCAGCAGAAGACAGGGCTGGGATGAAAAACTGTTTTTT
>TRBD1|TRBJ2-4|TRBV19|-
CASKAGTEKNIQYF
TGTGCCAGTAAAGCCGGGACAGAAAAAAACATTCAGTACTTC
>TRBD1|TRBJ1-4|TRBV5-1|-
CASSLTGGPSNEKLFF
TGCGCCAGCAGCTTGACAGGGGGCCCCTCTAATGAAAAACTGTTTTTT
>TRBD2|TRBJ2-1|TRBV5-1|-
CASSSGLAGVVEQFF
TGCGCCAGCAGCTCCGGACTAGCGGGAGTAGTTGAGCAGTTCTTC